The next 6 T cell receptor beta chains were all read from a single sample in a study of beta chain features in type 1 diabetes. Their antigens are not known. Points from the study as a whole: All four CD4+ subsets of Type 1 diabetes patients contained TCRB CDR3s that were moderately but significantly shorter.

cDNA synthesis used the whole RNA isolate, giving expressed TCRB sequences. Here immunoSEQ multiplex PCR was the method, and the copy in TCRdb shows in-frame clones only, minus some. The sample includes more than 300,000 clones, over 10% of them seen just once. The sample taken for sequencing was naive CD4+ T cells from blood. The receptors originated from a woman under 30 with type 1 diabetes.

This clone came up once. The chain links TRBV9 to TRBJ2-3; D uncertain. Germline CDR1 SGDLS, CDR2 YYNGEE. V was cut by 0 bases and J by 4 bases, with 12 bases left in between. The CDR3 is made up of 15 amino acids. In nucleotides, the CDR3 is TGTGCCAGCAGCGTAGGAAGTAGCTCGGCAGATACGCAGTATTTT. This encodes CASSVGSSSADTQYF.

V usage is TRBV6-6 and J usage is TRBJ1-2, with a weak D call TRBD1 (5 bases). Trimming removed 0 bases from V and 8 bases from J, with 10 bases in between. The CDR3 is 13 amino acids. CDR1 MNHNY and CDR2 SVGAGI come from the germline V gene (reference sequence). The CDR3 protein is CASSYSGEDGYTF. The DNA for the CDR3 is TGTGCCAGCAGTTACTCGGGGGAGGACGGCTACACCTTC.

The J gene is TRBJ2-3, the V gene TRBV10-3; a possible D gene is TRBD1 (5 bases). CDR3 length: 14 residues. Germline V gene sequence: CDR1 ENHRY, CDR2 SYGVKD. Trimming left V 4 bases short and J 2 bases short, with 10 bases between. CDR3 loop: CAISGGRDTDTQYF. The CDR3, as DNA: TGTGCCATCAGTGGGGGCAGAGACACAGATACGCAGTATTTT.

This clone was found a few times. The chain couples TRBV18 to TRBJ2-1; D remains unclear. The CDR3 is 16 residues long. Germline CDR1 KGHSH, CDR2 LQKENI. The V and J ends lost 0 bases and 7 bases respectively, with 16 bases between them. The DNA of the CDR3 is TGTGCCAGCTCACCACCGTTTAGCCCCAGTAGGAATGAGCAGTTCTTC. Amino acids: CASSPPFSPSRNEQFF. Based on the CDR3 plus reference TRBV18 and TRBJ2-1, the full variable domain is NAGVMQNPRHLVRRRGQEARLRCSPMKGHSHVYWYRQLPEEGLKFMVYLQKENIIDESGMPKERFSAEFPKEGPSILRIQQVVRGDSAAYFCASSPPFSPSRNEQFFGPGTRLTVL.

J is TRBJ1-2 and V is TRBV20-1; D not certain. CDR1 and CDR2 from the germline V gene are DFQATT and SNEGSKA (reference sequence). The V gene lost 3 bases and the J gene lost 7 bases, with 9 bases spanning the gap. The CDR3 is 11 residues long. This CDR3 is CSASRDSGYTF. The CDR3 coding sequence is TGCAGTGCTAGCCGCGATTCTGGCTACACCTTC.

J is TRBJ2-2 and V is TRBV5-1; D possibly corresponds to TRBD2 (6 bases). This CDR3 region has 15 residues. Germline-derived CDR1 and CDR2 are SGHRS and YFSETQ. V was clipped by 0 bases and J by 5 bases, with 11 bases between them. The CDR3 protein is CASSLAPGGTGELFF. DNA for the CDR3: TGCGCCAGCAGCTTGGCCCCAGGAGGGACCGGGGAGCTGTTTTTT.